The next 21 T cell receptor beta chains were all read from a single sample in a study of cytomegalovirus exposure and HLA in healthy donors. The PCR employed 60 Vbeta primers together with 13 Jbeta primers. This table comes from immunoSEQ multiplex PCR, and its TCRdb copy is limited to in-frame clones, with some not included. The sample records fewer than 150,000 clones, around 80% being singletons. Source material: PBMCs. The receptors derive from a man in his forties in good health and CMV-seropositive.

This clone was detected only once. The rearrangement uses TRBV29-1 and TRBJ2-5, with 8 bases aligning to TRBD2. The V gene's germline CDR1 is SQVTM and CDR2 ANQGSEA. There are 14 residues in the CDR3. The V gene end was trimmed by 4 bases and the J gene end by 3 bases; junction bases not matched to a gene: 7. This chain's CDR3 is CSVGERGLKETQYF. The CDR3, as DNA: TGCAGCGTTGGTGAGCGGGGGCTCAAAGAGACCCAGTACTTC.

The V gene is TRBV18, the J gene TRBJ1-5, with D possibly matching TRBD1 (5 bases). The length of the CDR3 is 14 residues. The germline V gene encodes CDR1 KGHSH and CDR2 LQKENI. V dropped 3 bases and J dropped 5 bases, with 11 bases sitting between them. DNA for the CDR3: TGTGCCAGCTCACCGGACTGGGGGGATCAGCCCCAGCATTTT. Translated: CASSPDWGDQPQHF.

The rearrangement uses TRBV4-1 and TRBJ1-1, with D unclear. V was cut by 4 bases and J by 1 base, with 10 bases left in between. From germline, CDR1 is MGHRA and CDR2 YSYEKL. CDR3 length: 14 residues. The CDR3 sequence is CASSRIARNTEAFF. As DNA, the CDR3 is TGCGCCAGCAGCCGCATAGCACGGAACACTGAAGCTTTCTTT.

The rearrangement joins TRBV4-1 to TRBJ2-7; 12 bases agree with TRBD2. V shed 2 bases and J 4 bases; nucleotides not matched to a gene: 6. Germline V gene sequence: CDR1 MGHRA, CDR2 YSYEKL. CDR3 size: 16 residues. The CDR3 nucleotides are TGCGCCAGCAGCCAAACCGGGACTAGCGGGCTTTACGAGCAGTACTTC. As protein: CASSQTGTSGLYEQYF.

The chain is built from TRBV10-3 and TRBJ2-3; TRBD2 aligns across 9 bases. J gave up 1 base and V 7 bases, and 3 bases lay outside the gene matches. The CDR3 sequence is 14 residues long. Germline CDR1 reads ENHRY; CDR2 reads SYGVKD. CDR3 sequence reads: CAIKASGGTDTQYF. The CDR3 DNA follows: TGTGCCATCAAGGCTAGCGGGGGCACAGATACGCAGTATTTT.

This clone was counted between two and nine times. This sequence joins TRBV5-1 and TRBJ2-2, with D tentatively TRBD2 (6 bases). Germline V gene lookup returns CDR1 SGHRS and CDR2 YFSETQ. The V and J ends lost 0 bases and 1 base respectively, with 13 bases between them. This CDR3 has 17 amino acids. CDR3 sequence: CASSLVVTGRNTGELFF. CDR3 nucleotides: TGCGCCAGCAGCTTGGTGGTCACCGGGAGGAACACCGGGGAGCTGTTTTTT.

The rearrangement links TRBV2 to TRBJ1-1; D may be TRBD1 (5 bases). Per germline, CDR1 SNHLY and CDR2 FYNNEI. The CDR3 totals 14 residues. With 5 bases removed from V and 0 bases from J, the gap between germline ends came to 10 bases. The DNA for the CDR3 is TGTGCCAGCAGTTCCGGGACTGTGAACACTGAAGCTTTCTTT. Protein product: CASSSGTVNTEAFF.

V usage is TRBV6-1 and J usage is TRBJ1-5; 7 nucleotides line up with TRBD1. J was trimmed by 5 bases and V by 5 bases; bases with no gene match: 9. Germline-derived CDR1 and CDR2 are MNHNS and SASEGT. The CDR3 has 15 residues. The CDR3 bases are TGTGCCAGCAGTACCCCGGGACAGAGTTATCAGCCCCAGCATTTT. Residues: CASSTPGQSYQPQHF.

This chain uses TRBV5-1 with TRBJ2-7, with 9 positions matching TRBD1. Germline V gene lookup returns CDR1 SGHRS and CDR2 YFSETQ. The CDR3 is made up of 13 amino acids. The junction had 3 bases not matched to a gene; V was cut back by 5 bases and J by 3 bases. The CDR3: CASSTGQGYEQYF. The DNA of the CDR3 is TGCGCCAGCAGTACGGGACAGGGCTACGAGCAGTACTTC.

In the case of this clone: At the DNA level, this CDR3 is encoded by other sequences in the same sample as well. The V call is TRBV10-2, the J call TRBJ2-7, with D tentatively TRBD2 (6 bases). V shed 3 bases and J shed 2 bases, with 20 bases lying between them. Germline V gene data show CDR1 as WSHSY and CDR2 as SAAADI. CDR3 length equals 17 residues. The CDR3 sequence: CASSDLHSGTRAYEQYF. The CDR3 bases are TGCGCCAGCAGTGATCTCCATAGCGGCACTCGGGCCTACGAGCAGTACTTC.

This clone was observed a few times. The same CDR3 arises from other DNA sequences in this sample as well. The rearrangement uses TRBV4-3 and TRBJ1-1; D might be TRBD1 (6 bases). This CDR3 has 17 amino acids. Per the germline V gene, CDR1 is LGHNA and CDR2 is YSLEER. The ends were cut back, 0 bases at V and 1 base at J, with 15 bases in the middle. The CDR3 DNA is TGCGCCAGCAGCCAAGAAAGTCCCGGCAGGGGGAACACTGAAGCTTTCTTT. Translation gives CASSQESPGRGNTEAFF.

This clone was seen more than once but under ten times. V and J are TRBV5-1 and TRBJ1-4; possible D gene TRBD1, 5 bases. The CDR3 contains 13 residues. The germline V gene encodes CDR1 SGHRS and CDR2 YFSETQ. The V gene lost 4 bases and the J gene lost 8 bases, with 12 bases spanning the gap. CDR3 DNA: TGCGCCAGCAGCCGGGGGAAGGGGGAAAAACTGTTTTTT. Translation gives CASSRGKGEKLFF.

The chain combines TRBV6-5 with TRBJ2-1; D not resolved. V shed 4 bases and J shed 9 bases, with 22 bases lying between them. CDR3 length equals 16 residues. CDR1 and CDR2 from the germline V gene are MNHEY and SVGAGI. The CDR3 loop is CASSSLPQLSLPEQFF. The CDR3, as DNA: TGTGCCAGCAGTTCACTACCACAACTCTCTCTCCCTGAGCAGTTCTTC.

The chain employs TRBV6-1 and TRBJ1-1; 10 nucleotides match TRBD1. Germline V gene data show CDR1 as MNHNS and CDR2 as SASEGT. The CDR3 runs to 15 residues. With 7 bases clipped from V and 2 bases from J, the junction kept 7 bases outside the gene matches. The CDR3 nucleotides are TGTGCCAGCACCCGGGACAGGGGACTCAACACTGAAGCTTTCTTT. Translation: CASTRDRGLNTEAFF.

This clone was detected only a few times. The chain combines TRBV5-4 with TRBJ2-7; 9 nucleotides match TRBD1. Germline loops: CDR1 SGHNT, CDR2 YYREEE (reference sequence). This CDR3 has 13 residues. Trimming took 4 bases from V and 6 from J; bases not matched to a gene: 5. The CDR3 DNA follows: TGTGCCAGCAGCAGGTGGACAGGGGCCGAGCAGTACTTC. The encoded protein is CASSRWTGAEQYF.

The chain combines TRBV19 with TRBJ1-4; D remains ambiguous. This CDR3 spans 19 amino acids. CDR1 and CDR2 (germline): LNHDA, SQIVND (reference sequence). The V and J ends lost 4 bases and 8 bases respectively, with 29 bases between them. The CDR3 region is CASSTSGLSRVLINEKLFF. The CDR3 nucleotides are TGTGCCAGTAGTACCAGCGGGCTGTCCCGGGTCCTCATAAACGAAAAACTGTTTTTT.

The chain carries TRBV6-1 and TRBJ2-7; 9 nucleotides align to TRBD2. There are 15 residues in the CDR3. V trimming: 2 bases; J trimming: 4 bases; junction bases outside the gene matches: 6. The germline CDR1 and CDR2 sequences are MNHNS and SASEGT. The CDR3 spells CASSERLAGIYEQYF. The CDR3, as DNA: TGTGCCAGCAGTGAACGGCTAGCGGGGATATACGAGCAGTACTTC.

V usage is TRBV9 and J usage is TRBJ1-1; a possible D gene is TRBD1 (5 bases). The V end lost 0 bases, the J end lost 0 bases, and 6 bases lay between the germline ends. This CDR3 is built from 14 residues. Germline values: CDR1 SGDLS, CDR2 YYNGEE. CDR3 loop: CASSVAQVNTEAFF. The CDR3 DNA sequence: TGTGCCAGCAGCGTAGCACAGGTGAACACTGAAGCTTTCTTT.

The gene calls are TRBV15 and TRBJ1-5; D might be TRBD1 (6 bases). The V end lost 5 bases, the J end lost 7 bases, and 12 bases lay between the germline ends. This CDR3 contains 13 residues. Germline V gene lookup returns CDR1 LNHNV and CDR2 YYDKDF (reference sequence). The CDR3 coding sequence is TGTGCCACCAGCTCGGCAGGGGTCCAGCCCCAGCATTTT. The encoded protein is CATSSAGVQPQHF.

This rearrangement joins TRBV7-2 to TRBJ1-1; tentative D call: TRBD1 (6 bases). CDR1 is SGHTA and CDR2 is FQGNSA in the germline V gene. The V end was cut by 4 bases, the J end by 1 base, with 10 bases between. The CDR3 length is 14 residues. The CDR3, as DNA: TGTGCCAGCAGCTCCGGACAGCAGAACACTGAAGCTTTCTTT. As protein: CASSSGQQNTEAFF.

The rearrangement links TRBV28 to TRBJ2-7; 8 nucleotides align to TRBD1. The germline CDR1 and CDR2 sequences are MDHEN and SYDVKM. This CDR3 comprises 13 residues. CDR3 amino acids: CASSLTPRDRSLV. The DNA for the CDR3 is TGTGCCAGCAGCCTTACCCCCCGGGACAGGTCTCTGGTC.